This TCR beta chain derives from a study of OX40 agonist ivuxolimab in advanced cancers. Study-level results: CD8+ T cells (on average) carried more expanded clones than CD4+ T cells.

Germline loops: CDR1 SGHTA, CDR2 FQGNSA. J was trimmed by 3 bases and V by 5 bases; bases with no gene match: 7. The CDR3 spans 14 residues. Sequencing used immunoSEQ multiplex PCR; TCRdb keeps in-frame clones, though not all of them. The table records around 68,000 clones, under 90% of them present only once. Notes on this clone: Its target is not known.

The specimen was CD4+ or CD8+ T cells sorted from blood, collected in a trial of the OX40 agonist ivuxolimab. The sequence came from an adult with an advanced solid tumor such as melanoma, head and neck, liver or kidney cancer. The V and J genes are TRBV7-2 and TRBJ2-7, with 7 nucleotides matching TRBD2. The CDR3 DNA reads TGTGCCAGCAGCCCGGAAGCGGGGTACTACGAGCAGTACTTC. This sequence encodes CASSPEAGYYEQYF.